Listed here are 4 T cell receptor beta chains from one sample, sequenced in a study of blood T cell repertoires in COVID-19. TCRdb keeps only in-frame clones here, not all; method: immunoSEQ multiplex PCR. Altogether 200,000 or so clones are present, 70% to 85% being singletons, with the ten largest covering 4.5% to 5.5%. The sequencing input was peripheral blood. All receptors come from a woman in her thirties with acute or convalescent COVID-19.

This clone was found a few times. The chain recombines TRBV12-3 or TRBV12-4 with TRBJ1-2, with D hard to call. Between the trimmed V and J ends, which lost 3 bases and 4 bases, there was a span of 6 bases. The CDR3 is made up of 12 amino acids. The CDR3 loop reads CASSFGGYGYTF. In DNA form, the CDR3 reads TGTGCCAGCAGTTTCGGTGGCTATGGCTACACCTTC.

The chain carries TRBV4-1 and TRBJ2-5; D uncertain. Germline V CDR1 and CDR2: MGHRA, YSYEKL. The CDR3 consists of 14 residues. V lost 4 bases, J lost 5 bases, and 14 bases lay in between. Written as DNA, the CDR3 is TGCGCCAGCAGCCCCGTTGAGGCAGCGGAGACCCAGTACTTC. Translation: CASSPVEAAETQYF.

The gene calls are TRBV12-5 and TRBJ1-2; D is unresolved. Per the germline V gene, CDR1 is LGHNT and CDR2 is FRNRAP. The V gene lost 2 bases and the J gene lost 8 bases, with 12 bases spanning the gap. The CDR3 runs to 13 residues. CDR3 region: CASGLIRRVGYTF. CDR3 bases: TGTGCTAGTGGTTTGATTCGACGGGTGGGCTACACCTTC.

The CDR3 protein is CASSTRLAVQETQYF. The CDR3, as DNA: TGTGCCAGCAGTACCCGACTAGCGGTCCAAGAGACCCAGTACTTC. The rearrangement links TRBV2 to TRBJ2-5; TRBD2 aligns across 9 bases. V trimming: 5 bases; J trimming: 1 base; junction bases outside the gene matches: 5. Germline lookup yields CDR1 SNHLY and CDR2 FYNNEI. The CDR3 is made up of 15 amino acids.